This TCR beta chain was recovered during a study of patients and donors after allogeneic stem cell transplantation. Trimming left V 8 bases short and J 9 bases short, with 19 bases between. The CDR3 covers 13 residues. TCRdb passed the RT-PCR reads through MiXCR, listing each CDR3 protein once. The data show 95,000 to 120,000 distinct CDR3 sequences, about a third seen once. The rearrangement links TRBV12-3 or TRBV12-4 to TRBJ1-2; tentative D call: TRBD1 (6 bases). Sequencing was performed on blood, either unsorted or a sorted T cell fraction (not recorded which). This clonotype originated in a human donor who was either an allogeneic HSCT recipient or a stem cell or donor lymphocyte infusion donor (not recorded which). It is not recorded whose cells these are; they may come from a transplant donor. CDR3 nucleotide sequence: TGTGCCAGCCCCGATCCTACAGGGAAGAGCTACACCTTC. Translation gives CASPDPTGKSYTF.